Described below is a single TCR beta chain sequence and its context. Germline and junction disagree at one end, which may indicate a read error. This record comes from a study of blood T cell repertoires in COVID-19. On the study more broadly: The origin of the acute and convalescent COVID-19 samples was the United States, Italy and Spain. PBMCs, B-cell-depleted T cells, or T cells were the source of the cDNA or gDNA that made up the material.

The authors' processing: Using reference gene primer amplification, nucleated cell counts were estimated. Sequencing was performed with immunoSEQ multiplex PCR; in TCRdb, only in-frame clones are kept and a portion is missing. V and J calls and clone size are those listed in that table; D and trimming were worked out from the DNA. The table has approximately 190,000 clones, 85% to 90% seen once. The CDR3 consists of 16 residues. From germline, CDR1 is LGHNA and CDR2 YNFKEQ. Sequencing was performed on peripheral blood. The clonotype was recovered from a man in his forties with active or convalescent COVID-19. The gene calls are TRBV4-2 and TRBJ2-2; 12 nucleotides match TRBD2. CDR3 DNA: TGTGCCAGCAGCGCGCGGACTAGCGGGAACACCAGGGAGCTGTTTTTT. Encoded protein: CASSARTSGNTRELFF.